This T cell receptor beta chain was sequenced in a study of T cell responses to AZD1222 COVID-19 vaccine. The CDR3 is 15 residues long. Per germline, CDR1 SNHLY and CDR2 FYNNEI. Deletions cut 6 bases from V and 5 bases from J, with 19 bases between. Produced via immunoSEQ multiplex PCR; TCRdb's table is partial and in-frame only. The sample lists over 100,000 clones; almost 85% were seen once. Findings and caveats of the study: Reportedly, nearly half of unique spike TCRs recognized epitopes outside B.1.351/B.1.1.7 mutations. Donor demographics were predominantly white British with a female majority; clonal diversity may be underestimated. Only five to seven AZD1222 recipients were seropositive at baseline. The study found vaccine-associated CD4 TCRs spanning spike, dominant at 160-218 and 743-854.

Worth noting for this clone: Its antigen remains unknown.

The sample here was peripheral blood, taken 28 days after the second dose of the MenACWY control vaccine. The chain is built from TRBV2 and TRBJ1-1, with D tentatively TRBD1 (5 bases). The sequence came from an adult who received the MenACWY meningococcal vaccine as a control. CDR3 sequence reads: CASSELNGGGTEAFF. In nucleotides, the CDR3 is TGTGCCAGCAGCGAACTTAACGGTGGGGGAACTGAAGCTTTCTTT.